Listed here are 10 T cell receptor beta chains from one sample, sequenced in a study of Ad26.COV2.S vaccination and SARS-CoV-2 variants. The sample's treatment: about 20 received Ad26.COV2.S at low or high dose, single or two shots; several received placebo; per-sample allocation not given. Specimens were obtained on day 63 following the first vaccine or placebo injection. Measured with immunoSEQ multiplex PCR; TCRdb has only the in-frame clones, and not every one. The sample shows 350,000 to 400,000 clones, 88% of them seen only once. The material was peripheral blood, obtained in a trial of Ad26.COV2.S vaccine versus placebo. These receptors were taken from a person aged 18-60 years who received the Ad26.COV2.S COVID-19 vaccine or a placebo.

The V gene is TRBV5-1, the J gene TRBJ1-5, with 7 bases matching TRBD1. V lost 7 bases to trimming and J lost 5 bases; unmatched junction nucleotides: 12. The CDR3 spans 15 residues. Germline-derived CDR1 and CDR2 are SGHRS and YFSETQ. The CDR3 region has the DNA TGCGCCAGCCCCCAAGCGACAGGGCGGGATCAGCCCCAGCATTTT. It codes for CASPQATGRDQPQHF.

This clone has a single count. This rearrangement joins TRBV2 to TRBJ2-3; D not resolved. Germline V gene sequence: CDR1 SNHLY, CDR2 FYNNEI. Trimming took 2 bases from V and 5 from J, leaving 8 bases between them. The CDR3 extends over 13 amino acids. CDR3 sequence reads: CASSEFVVDTQYF. The CDR3, as DNA: TGTGCCAGCAGTGAATTCGTGGTAGATACGCAGTATTTT.

Here the CDR3 reads CASSWGQGGRTDTQYF. The CDR3 DNA reads TGCGCCAGCAGCTGGGGGCAAGGGGGCCGGACAGATACGCAGTATTTT. The genes are TRBV5-1 and TRBJ2-3; 7 nucleotides match TRBD1. This CDR3 has 16 amino acids. Germline CDR1 reads SGHRS; CDR2 reads YFSETQ. J gave up 3 bases and V 3 bases, and 10 bases lay outside the gene matches.

The sample holds one count of this clone. This chain joins TRBV4-2 and TRBJ2-2, with TRBD2 matching over 9 bases. The germline gives CDR1 LGHNA, CDR2 YNFKEQ. Trimming took 3 bases from V and 5 from J; bases not matched to a gene: 7. The CDR3 consists of 16 residues. The CDR3 sequence is CASSQPGLALTGELFF. In DNA, the CDR3 is TGTGCCAGCAGCCAGCCGGGACTAGCTTTGACCGGGGAGCTGTTTTTT.

This chain connects TRBV7-8 to TRBJ1-4; D is perhaps TRBD1 (6 bases). The germline V gene has CDR1 SGHVS and CDR2 FQNEAQ. This CDR3 comprises 16 residues. Trimming pared 5 bases from V and 7 bases from J, leaving 20 bases between. CDR3 loop: CASSTPWGGQGEKLFF. For the CDR3, the DNA is TGTGCCAGCAGCACACCCTGGGGGGGGCAGGGTGAAAAACTGTTTTTT.

The chain recombines TRBV27 with TRBJ2-3, with TRBD2 identical over 10 bases. The CDR3 totals 17 residues. Germline V gives CDR1 MNHEY, CDR2 SMNVEV (reference sequence). V dropped 5 bases and J dropped 2; count of bases not matched to a gene: 10. In DNA, the CDR3 is TGTGCCAGCAGTCTTGACGCTAGCGGGGGATACACAGATACGCAGTATTTT. This codes for CASSLDASGGYTDTQYF.

The chain joins TRBV7-2 to TRBJ2-1, with D perhaps TRBD2 (7 bases). Germline CDR1 reads SGHTA; CDR2 reads FQGNSA. CDR3 length equals 15 residues. The V end was cut by 3 bases, the J end by 5 bases, with 14 bases between. The CDR3 here is CASSLWGGLDNEQFF. CDR3 nucleotides: TGTGCCAGCAGCTTGTGGGGGGGGCTTGACAATGAGCAGTTCTTC.

The V and J genes are TRBV5-4 and TRBJ1-1; no reliable D call. V was trimmed by 4 bases and J by 0 bases, leaving 10 bases between them. The CDR3 runs 14 residues. The V gene's germline CDR1 is SGHNT and CDR2 YYREEE (reference sequence). CDR3 coding DNA: TGTGCCAGCAGCACGGCAGAGATGAACACTGAAGCTTTCTTT. Translated, it gives CASSTAEMNTEAFF.

This clone was seen more than once but under ten times. The chain is built from TRBV14 and TRBJ1-2; tentative D call: TRBD1 (5 bases). Germline assignment: CDR1 SGHDN and CDR2 FVKESK. V was trimmed by 1 base and J by 3 bases, leaving 24 bases between them. The CDR3 totals 19 residues. The DNA for the CDR3 is TGTGCCAGCAGCCAAGTTTTCAGAGGGACTCACCGGGGGTACTATGGCTACACCTTC. It yields the protein CASSQVFRGTHRGYYGYTF.

V usage is TRBV10-2 and J usage is TRBJ1-3; tentative D call: TRBD1 (5 bases). Germline-derived CDR1 and CDR2 are WSHSY and SAAADI. There are 12 residues in the CDR3. In DNA, the CDR3 is TGCGCGTGTGGGGGAAGAGGAAACACCATATATTTT. It specifies CACGGRGNTIYF.